These T cell receptor beta chains were read from a single sample in a study of blood T cell repertoires in COVID-19. Generated by immunoSEQ multiplex PCR, the TCRdb table keeps only in-frame clones and is missing some. The sample lists 150,000 to 200,000 clones; approximately 83% were seen once. Material: PBMCs or T cells enriched from blood (not recorded which). All receptors derive from a woman aged 55-70 years who had recovered from COVID-19. CDR3s include the opening cysteine and the closing phenylalanine or tryptophan. D genes are given only for firm matches. The size field is filled for only some rows; it gives once, few, many or a size class.

d_gene: -; abundance: -; v_gene: TRBV6-5; j_gene: TRBJ1-1; CDR3aa: CATTGYTEAFF; CDR3nt: TGTGCCACAACAGGGTACACTGAAGCTTTCTTT
d_gene: -; abundance: -; v_gene: TRBV27; j_gene: TRBJ1-5; CDR3aa: CASSLRGFNQPQHF; CDR3nt: TGTGCCAGCAGTTTAAGGGGTTTTAATCAGCCCCAGCATTTT
d_gene: -; abundance: -; v_gene: TRBV11-2; j_gene: TRBJ1-6; CDR3aa: CASSHIGAGLRSPLHF; CDR3nt: TGTGCCAGCAGCCACATTGGCGCAGGGTTAAGGTCACCCCTCCACTTT
d_gene: -; abundance: -; v_gene: TRBV7-9; j_gene: TRBJ1-1; CDR3aa: CASSLYGRNTEAFF; CDR3nt: TGTGCCAGCAGCTTATATGGGAGGAACACTGAAGCTTTCTTT
d_gene: TRBD1; abundance: -; v_gene: TRBV10-3; j_gene: TRBJ1-6; CDR3aa: CAISTSSTGGSPLHF; CDR3nt: TGTGCCATCAGTACTTCCTCGACAGGGGGCTCACCCCTCCACTTT
d_gene: -; abundance: -; v_gene: TRBV6-1; j_gene: TRBJ1-2; CDR3aa: CASSEFGGYGYTF; CDR3nt: TGTGCCAGCAGTGAATTCGGGGGCTATGGCTACACCTTC
d_gene: -; abundance: -; v_gene: TRBV19; j_gene: TRBJ2-1; CDR3aa: CASRGRGTYNEQFF; CDR3nt: TGTGCCAGTAGGGGGCGGGGTACCTACAATGAGCAGTTCTTC
d_gene: -; abundance: -; v_gene: TRBV10-3; j_gene: TRBJ2-7; CDR3aa: CAIRIAGTYEQYF; CDR3nt: TGTGCCATCAGGATCGCGGGAACCTACGAGCAGTACTTC
d_gene: -; abundance: -; v_gene: TRBV2; j_gene: TRBJ2-6; CDR3aa: CASSDASGANVLTF; CDR3nt: TGTGCCAGCAGTGACGCGTCTGGGGCCAACGTCCTGACTTTC
d_gene: -; abundance: few; v_gene: TRBV30; j_gene: TRBJ1-6; CDR3aa: CAGGRSWNSPLHF; CDR3nt: TGTGCTGGGGGACGGAGCTGGAATTCACCCCTCCACTTT
d_gene: TRBD1; abundance: -; v_gene: TRBV6-1; j_gene: TRBJ1-1; CDR3aa: CASSDMGTGVEAFF; CDR3nt: TGTGCCAGCAGTGATATGGGGACAGGGGTGGAAGCTTTCTTT
d_gene: -; abundance: -; v_gene: TRBV4-1; j_gene: TRBJ2-7; CDR3aa: CASSPVGAVSYEQYF; CDR3nt: TGCGCCAGCAGCCCCGTGGGGGCTGTAAGCTACGAGCAGTACTTC
d_gene: -; abundance: -; v_gene: TRBV3-1/TRBV3-2; j_gene: TRBJ2-7; CDR3aa: CASSLLSGPQYEQYF; CDR3nt: TGTGCCAGCAGCTTGTTGAGCGGACCTCAGTACGAGCAGTACTTC
d_gene: TRBD1; abundance: -; v_gene: TRBV5-1; j_gene: TRBJ1-4; CDR3aa: CASSPQGPFNEKLFF; CDR3nt: TGCGCCAGCAGCCCACAGGGGCCTTTTAATGAAAAACTGTTTTTT
d_gene: TRBD1; abundance: once; v_gene: TRBV7-9; j_gene: TRBJ1-3; CDR3aa: CASSSGQGDVGNTIYF; CDR3nt: TGTGCCAGCAGCTCGGGACAGGGGGATGTCGGAAACACCATATATTTT
d_gene: -; abundance: -; v_gene: TRBV6-5; j_gene: TRBJ1-2; CDR3aa: CASSFHQKNGYTF; CDR3nt: TGTGCCAGCAGTTTCCACCAGAAAAATGGCTACACCTTC
d_gene: -; abundance: -; v_gene: TRBV7-3; j_gene: TRBJ2-7; CDR3aa: CASSSGGQDEQYF; CDR3nt: TGTGCCAGCAGCAGCGGCGGGCAGGACGAGCAGTACTTC
d_gene: TRBD1; abundance: -; v_gene: TRBV2; j_gene: TRBJ1-2; CDR3aa: CASSVGQGASGYTF; CDR3nt: TGTGCCAGCAGTGTGGGACAGGGGGCGAGTGGCTACACCTTC
d_gene: -; abundance: -; v_gene: TRBV2; j_gene: TRBJ1-2; CDR3aa: CASSEGLSANYGYTF; CDR3nt: TGTGCCAGCAGTGAAGGACTGTCAGCTAACTATGGCTACACCTTC
d_gene: -; abundance: -; v_gene: TRBV5-1; j_gene: TRBJ1-2; CDR3aa: CASSLNRDTYGYTF; CDR3nt: TGCGCCAGCAGCTTAAACCGGGACACTTATGGCTACACCTTC
d_gene: -; abundance: -; v_gene: TRBV28; j_gene: TRBJ2-7; CDR3aa: CASSLGAGEGGQYF; CDR3nt: TGTGCCAGCAGTCTGGGGGCAGGGGAAGGCGGGCAGTACTTC
d_gene: -; abundance: -; v_gene: TRBV7-3; j_gene: TRBJ1-5; CDR3aa: CASSPGRNQPQHF; CDR3nt: TGTGCCAGCAGCCCAGGGCGGAATCAGCCCCAGCATTTT
d_gene: -; abundance: -; v_gene: TRBV5-5; j_gene: TRBJ1-1; CDR3aa: CASSLRPPPGDTEAFF; CDR3nt: TGTGCCAGCAGCTTGAGACCCCCTCCGGGGGACACTGAAGCTTTCTTT
d_gene: -; abundance: -; v_gene: TRBV27; j_gene: TRBJ2-1; CDR3aa: CASSRTTRAEQFF; CDR3nt: TGTGCCAGCAGCCGCACCACTAGGGCGGAGCAGTTCTTC
d_gene: TRBD1; abundance: -; v_gene: TRBV7-3; j_gene: TRBJ1-4; CDR3aa: CASSLSGTANEKLFF; CDR3nt: TGTGCCAGCAGCTTATCAGGGACAGCTAATGAAAAACTGTTTTTT
d_gene: -; abundance: -; v_gene: TRBV2; j_gene: TRBJ2-3; CDR3aa: CASSEGFGFTDTQYF; CDR3nt: TGTGCCAGCAGTGAAGGGTTCGGTTTCACAGATACGCAGTATTTT